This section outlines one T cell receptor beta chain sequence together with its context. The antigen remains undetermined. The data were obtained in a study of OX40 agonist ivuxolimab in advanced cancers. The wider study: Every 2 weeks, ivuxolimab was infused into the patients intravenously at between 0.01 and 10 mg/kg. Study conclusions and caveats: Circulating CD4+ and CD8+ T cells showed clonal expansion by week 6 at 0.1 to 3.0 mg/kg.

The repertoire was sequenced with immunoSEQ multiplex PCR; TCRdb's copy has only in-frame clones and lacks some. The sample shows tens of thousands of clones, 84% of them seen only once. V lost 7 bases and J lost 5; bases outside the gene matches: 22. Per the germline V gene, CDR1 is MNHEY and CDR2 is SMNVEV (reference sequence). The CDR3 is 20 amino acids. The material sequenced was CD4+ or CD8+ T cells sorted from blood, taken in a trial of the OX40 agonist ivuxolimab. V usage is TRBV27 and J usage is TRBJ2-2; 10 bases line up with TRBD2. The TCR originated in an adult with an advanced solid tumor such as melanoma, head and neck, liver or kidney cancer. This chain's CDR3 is CASTSGVSSGSLRGTGELFF. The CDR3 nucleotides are TGTGCCAGCACCAGCGGCGTCTCTAGCGGGAGTCTAAGAGGGACCGGGGAGCTGTTTTTT.